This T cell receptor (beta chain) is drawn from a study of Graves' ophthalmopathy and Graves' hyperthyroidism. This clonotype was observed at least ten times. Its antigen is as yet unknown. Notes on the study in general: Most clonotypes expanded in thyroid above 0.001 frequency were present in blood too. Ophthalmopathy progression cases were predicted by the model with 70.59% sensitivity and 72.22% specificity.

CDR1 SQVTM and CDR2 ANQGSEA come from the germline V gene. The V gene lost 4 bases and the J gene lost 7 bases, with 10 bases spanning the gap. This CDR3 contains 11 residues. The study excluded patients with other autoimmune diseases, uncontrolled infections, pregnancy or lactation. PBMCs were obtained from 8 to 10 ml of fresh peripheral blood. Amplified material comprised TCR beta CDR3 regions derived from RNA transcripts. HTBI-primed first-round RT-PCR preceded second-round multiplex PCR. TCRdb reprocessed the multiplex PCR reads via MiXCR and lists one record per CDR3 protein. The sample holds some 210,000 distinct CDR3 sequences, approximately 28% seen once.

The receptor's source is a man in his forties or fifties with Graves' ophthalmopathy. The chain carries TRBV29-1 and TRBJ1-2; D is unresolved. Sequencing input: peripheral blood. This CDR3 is CSVVIEGGYTF. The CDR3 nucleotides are TGCAGCGTTGTGATTGAGGGTGGCTACACCTTC.